The 22 T cell receptor beta chains in this list originate from one sample, sequenced in a study of T cell responses to AZD1222 COVID-19 vaccine. Clones were sequenced by immunoSEQ multiplex PCR, and TCRdb holds only the in-frame ones, with some missing. The table includes around 150,000 clones, less than 95% detected once. The specimen was peripheral blood, collected on day 0 of AZD1222 vaccination. These receptors originate from an adult in good health.

V is TRBV7-6 and J is TRBJ2-1; possibly TRBD1 for D (5 bases). The CDR3 is 16 residues long. The germline V gene encodes CDR1 SGHVS and CDR2 FNYEAQ. V shed 5 bases and J shed 2 bases, with 16 bases lying between them. CDR3 bases: TGTGCCAGCAGCCGACCTCTCAGGGAACCCTACAATGAGCAGTTCTTC. Its translation is CASSRPLREPYNEQFF.

V gene TRBV6-5 combines with J gene TRBJ2-3; 9 positions match TRBD1. The CDR3 runs 14 residues. Germline V gives CDR1 MNHEY, CDR2 SVGAGI. V was clipped by 6 bases and J by 6 bases; unmatched bases: 7. This chain's CDR3 is CASRLGQGPDTQYF. The DNA of the CDR3 is TGTGCCAGCAGATTAGGACAGGGGCCGGATACGCAGTATTTT.

This chain connects TRBV19 to TRBJ2-2; D unclear. From germline, CDR1 is LNHDA and CDR2 SQIVND (reference sequence). Trimming shortened V by 6 bases and J by 5 bases, and 13 bases separated the two germline ends. This CDR3 spans 14 amino acids. Written as DNA, the CDR3 is TGTGCCAGTAGCCACTTACAAGGGACCGGGGAGCTGTTTTTT. This gives the protein CASSHLQGTGELFF.

The rearrangement uses TRBV6-5 and TRBJ1-6; tentatively, D is TRBD1 (5 bases). Germline-derived CDR1 and CDR2 are MNHEY and SVGAGI. The CDR3 runs to 15 residues. The germline V and J ends were trimmed by 8 bases and 9 bases, with 20 bases remaining between them. The CDR3 sequence is CASRAGRQGGSPLHF. The CDR3 DNA reads TGTGCCAGCCGAGCGGGGAGGCAGGGAGGTTCACCCCTCCACTTT.

This chain joins TRBV6-6 and TRBJ1-1; a weak D match, TRBD1 (6 bases). V lost 5 bases, J lost 1 base, and 20 bases lay in between. CDR1 MNHNY and CDR2 SVGAGI come from the germline V gene (reference sequence). CDR3 length: 17 residues. CDR3 amino acids: CASSLIESGAGNTEAFF. CDR3 bases: TGTGCCAGCAGTCTAATCGAGTCGGGGGCTGGGAACACTGAAGCTTTCTTT.

The V gene is TRBV2, the J gene TRBJ1-1; the match to TRBD1 covers 9 bases. This CDR3 has 17 residues. Per the germline V gene, CDR1 is SNHLY and CDR2 is FYNNEI. V trimming: 0 bases; J trimming: 7 bases; junction bases outside the gene matches: 12. The DNA of the CDR3 is TGTGCCAGCAGTGAAGCGGGGGTCGGGGACAGGGTAAATGAAGCTTTCTTT. Translating it yields CASSEAGVGDRVNEAFF.

The CDR3 loop is CASSDWQGLNSPLHF. CDR3 bases: TGCGCCAGCAGTGATTGGCAGGGGTTGAATTCACCCCTCCACTTT. The V and J genes are TRBV10-1 and TRBJ1-6, with D perhaps matching TRBD1 (6 bases). The CDR3 has 15 residues. Per germline, CDR1 WNHNN and CDR2 SYGVQD (reference sequence). The V end lost 3 bases, the J end lost 7 bases, and 13 bases lay between the germline ends.

The V gene is TRBV6-4, the J gene TRBJ1-2; TRBD1 matches 9 bases. CDR1 and CDR2 (germline): MRHNA, SNTAGT. J gave up 6 bases and V 0 bases, and 5 bases lay outside the gene matches. This CDR3 spans 15 amino acids. CDR3 protein: CASSDSGTGGNGYTF. The CDR3 DNA sequence: TGTGCCAGCAGTGACTCGGGTACAGGGGGCAATGGCTACACCTTC.

V usage is TRBV5-1 and J usage is TRBJ2-5; D is uncertain. Trimming pared 2 bases from V and 4 bases from J, leaving 15 bases between. The CDR3 sequence is 15 residues long. Per the germline V gene, CDR1 is SGHRS and CDR2 is YFSETQ. For the CDR3, the DNA is TGCGCCAGCAGCTTCTCACAGTCCTCCCCAGAGACCCAGTACTTC. It specifies CASSFSQSSPETQYF.

The V call is TRBV28, the J call TRBJ1-2; maybe TRBD1 (5 bases). CDR3 length equals 14 residues. Germline CDR1 is MDHEN and CDR2 is SYDVKM. V lost 7 bases and J 8 bases, leaving 20 bases between the germline ends. The CDR3 sequence: CASNSRLGLRGYTF. CDR3 DNA sequence: TGTGCCAGCAATTCCCGATTGGGGCTTCGAGGCTACACCTTC.

The V call is TRBV24-1, the J call TRBJ2-1, with D possibly being TRBD1 (6 bases). Deletions cut 2 bases from V and 8 bases from J, with 12 bases between. The germline CDR1 and CDR2 sequences are KGHDR and SFDVKD. CDR3 length: 14 residues. The CDR3, as DNA: TGTGCCACCAGTGATTGGGACAAGGGGGATGAGCAGTTCTTC. Protein sequence: CATSDWDKGDEQFF.

The chain joins TRBV10-1 to TRBJ1-1; TRBD1 matches 8 bases. CDR1 and CDR2 (germline): WNHNN, SYGVQD (reference sequence). The CDR3 is 20 amino acids. V trimming: 10 bases; J trimming: 1 base; junction bases outside the gene matches: 26. This CDR3 is CATKALGCLRRQGKNTEAFF. Here the CDR3 DNA reads TGCGCCACCAAGGCCCTCGGATGTCTCCGCCGACAGGGGAAGAACACTGAAGCTTTCTTT.

The V call is TRBV2, the J call TRBJ1-2, with 7 bases that match TRBD1. CDR1 and CDR2 from the germline V gene are SNHLY and FYNNEI. The CDR3 contains 11 residues. J lost 8 bases, V lost 8 bases, and 5 bases had no gene match. In DNA form, the CDR3 reads TGTGCCAGCGCACAGGGGAGGGGCTACACCTTC. Amino acid sequence: CASAQGRGYTF. Full variable domain (missing parts from reference TRBV2 and TRBJ1-2): EPEVTQTPSHQVTQMGQEVILRCVPISNHLYFYWYRQILGQKVEFLVSFYNNEISEKSEIFDDQFSVERPDGSNFTLKIRSTKLEDSAMYFCASAQGRGYTFGSGTRLTVV.

This chain links TRBV18 with TRBJ2-3, with D maybe TRBD1 (5 bases). The CDR3 spans 16 residues. The germline V gene has CDR1 KGHSH and CDR2 LQKENI. V was shortened by 1 base and J by 0 bases, with 11 bases between the two germline ends. CDR3 loop: CASSPLLQGSTDTQYF. The CDR3 bases are TGTGCCAGCTCACCACTCCTCCAGGGTAGCACAGATACGCAGTATTTT.

This chain joins TRBV19 and TRBJ1-5; 9 bases are a match to TRBD1. The CDR3 loop spans 16 amino acids. V trimming: 4 bases; J trimming: 5 bases; junction bases outside the gene matches: 9. CDR1 LNHDA and CDR2 SQIVND come from the germline V gene (reference sequence). The CDR3 reads CASSRFRDRVDQPQHF. CDR3 bases: TGTGCCAGTAGTAGATTCCGGGACAGGGTTGATCAGCCCCAGCATTTT.

The chain combines TRBV28 with TRBJ2-7; D not certain. The germline V and J ends were trimmed by 1 base and 0 bases, with 7 bases remaining between them. Per germline, CDR1 MDHEN and CDR2 SYDVKM. The CDR3 is made up of 14 amino acids. The CDR3 spells CASSLFGSSYEQYV. The CDR3 DNA reads TGTGCCAGCAGTTTATTTGGCAGCTCCTACGAGCAGTACGTC.

V is TRBV5-8 and J is TRBJ2-4, with 7 bases that match TRBD1. CDR1 and CDR2 from the germline V gene are SGHTS and YDEGEE. This CDR3 is built from 14 residues. V was pared by 3 bases and J by 3 bases, with 3 bases of the junction left unmatched. The CDR3, as DNA: TGTGCCAGCAGCTCGGGACAGATCAAAAACATTCAGTACTTC. The encoded protein is CASSSGQIKNIQYF.

This clone was counted a single time. This chain links TRBV6-5 with TRBJ2-2; no clear D. V was cut by 4 bases and J by 8 bases, with 8 bases left in between. The CDR3 extends over 12 amino acids. Per the germline V gene, CDR1 is MNHEY and CDR2 is SVGAGI. CDR3 bases: TGTGCCAGCAGTTTGGGGATGGGGGAGCTGTTTTTT. Residues: CASSLGMGELFF.

This chain joins TRBV29-1 and TRBJ1-1, with 9 bases matching TRBD1. Trimming took 5 bases from V and 5 from J; bases not matched to a gene: 6. This CDR3 has 13 residues. The germline V gene has CDR1 SQVTM and CDR2 ANQGSEA. CDR3 protein: CSVKGQGGTEAFF. The DNA of the CDR3 is TGCAGCGTTAAGGGACAGGGAGGAACTGAAGCTTTCTTT. The full variable domain, rest sourced from reference TRBV29-1 and TRBJ1-1, is SAVISQKPSRDICQRGTSLTIQCQVDSQVTMMFWYRQQPGQSLTLIATANQGSEATYESGFVIDKFPISRPNLTFSTLTVSNMSPEDSSIYLCSVKGQGGTEAFFGQGTRLTVV.

The CDR3 DNA sequence: TGCGCCAGCAGCCACGTCCTCAAGGGGAGTTACTATGGCTACACCTTC. Its translation is CASSHVLKGSYYGYTF. The chain has TRBV4-1 and TRBJ1-2; a possible D gene is TRBD1 (5 bases). The length of the CDR3 is 16 residues. Trimming removed 3 bases at V and 3 bases at J, with 17 bases between. Looked up from germline, CDR1 is MGHRA and CDR2 is YSYEKL.

This chain joins TRBV11-2 and TRBJ2-2; 11 bases fit TRBD2. The germline gives CDR1 SGHAT, CDR2 FQNNGV. This CDR3 has 18 residues. Trimming cost V 3 bases and J 3 bases; bases outside gene matches: 9. The chain's CDR3 is CASSFDTSGSKDTGELFF. The CDR3 nucleotides read TGTGCCAGCAGCTTTGATACTAGCGGGAGTAAGGACACCGGGGAGCTGTTTTTT.

V and J are TRBV2 and TRBJ2-7, with D possibly called TRBD1 or TRBD2 (5 bases each). Trimming removed 7 bases from V and 2 bases from J, with 15 bases in between. There are 14 residues in the CDR3. The V gene's germline CDR1 is SNHLY and CDR2 FYNNEI. The CDR3 spells CASTWGNIPYEQYV. The CDR3 DNA reads TGTGCCAGCACGTGGGGGAATATTCCCTACGAGCAGTACGTC.